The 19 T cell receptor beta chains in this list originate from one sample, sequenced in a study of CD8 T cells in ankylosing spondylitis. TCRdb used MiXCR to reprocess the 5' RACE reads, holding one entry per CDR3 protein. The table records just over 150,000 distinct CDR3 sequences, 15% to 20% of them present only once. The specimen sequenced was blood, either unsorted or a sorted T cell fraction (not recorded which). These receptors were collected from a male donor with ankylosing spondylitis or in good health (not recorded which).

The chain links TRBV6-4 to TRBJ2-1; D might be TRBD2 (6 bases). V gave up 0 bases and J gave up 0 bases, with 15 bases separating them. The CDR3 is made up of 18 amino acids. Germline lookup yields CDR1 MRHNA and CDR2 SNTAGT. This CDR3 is CASSDSNSLALSYNEQFF. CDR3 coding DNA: TGTGCCAGCAGTGACTCGAACTCGCTAGCGCTCTCCTACAATGAGCAGTTCTTC.

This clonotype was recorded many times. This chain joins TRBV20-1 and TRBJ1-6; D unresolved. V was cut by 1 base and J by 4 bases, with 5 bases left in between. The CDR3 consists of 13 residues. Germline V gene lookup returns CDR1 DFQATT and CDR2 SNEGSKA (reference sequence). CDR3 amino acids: CSARGPYNSPLHF. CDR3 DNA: TGCAGTGCTAGAGGGCCTTATAATTCACCCCTCCACTTT.

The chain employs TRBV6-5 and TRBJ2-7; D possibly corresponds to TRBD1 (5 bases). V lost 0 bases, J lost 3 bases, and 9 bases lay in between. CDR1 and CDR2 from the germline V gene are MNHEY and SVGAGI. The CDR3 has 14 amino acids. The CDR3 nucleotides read TGTGCCAGCAGTTACTCGAGGCAGGGCTACGAGCAGTACTTC. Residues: CASSYSRQGYEQYF.

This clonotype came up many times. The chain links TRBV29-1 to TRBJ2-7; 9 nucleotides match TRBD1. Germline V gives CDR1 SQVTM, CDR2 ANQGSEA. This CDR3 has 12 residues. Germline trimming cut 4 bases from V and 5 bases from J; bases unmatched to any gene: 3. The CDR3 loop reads CSVARTGDEQYF. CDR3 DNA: TGCAGCGTTGCCAGGACAGGGGACGAGCAGTACTTC.

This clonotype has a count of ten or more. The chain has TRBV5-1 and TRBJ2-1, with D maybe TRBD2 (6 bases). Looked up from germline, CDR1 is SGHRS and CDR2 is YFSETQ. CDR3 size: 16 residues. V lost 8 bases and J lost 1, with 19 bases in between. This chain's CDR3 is CASGRSSVVSYNEQFF. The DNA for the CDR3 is TGCGCCAGTGGCAGGTCTAGCGTGGTGTCCTACAATGAGCAGTTCTTC.

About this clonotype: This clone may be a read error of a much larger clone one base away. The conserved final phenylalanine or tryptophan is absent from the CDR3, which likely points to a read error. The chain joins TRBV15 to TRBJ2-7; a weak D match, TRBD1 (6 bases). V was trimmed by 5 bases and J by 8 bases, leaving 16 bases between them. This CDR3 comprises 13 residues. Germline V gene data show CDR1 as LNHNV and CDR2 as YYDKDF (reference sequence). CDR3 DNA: TGTGCCACCAGCGCCCGAGGGGGTGATCAGCAGTACCTC. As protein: CATSARGGDQQYL.

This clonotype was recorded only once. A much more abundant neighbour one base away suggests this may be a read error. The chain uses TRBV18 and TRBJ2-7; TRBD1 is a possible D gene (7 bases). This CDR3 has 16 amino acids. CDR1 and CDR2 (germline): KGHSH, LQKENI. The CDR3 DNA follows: TGTGTCAGCTCAAGCGTACTAGACAGGGACTCTTACGAGCAGTACTTC. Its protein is CVSSSVLDRDSYEQYF. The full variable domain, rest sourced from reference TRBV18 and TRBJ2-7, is NAGVMQNPRHLVRRRGQEARLRCSPMKGHSHVYWYRQLPEEGLKFMVYLQKENIIDESGMPKERFSAEFPKEGPSILRIQQVVRGDSAAYFCVSSSVLDRDSYEQYFGPGTRLTVT.

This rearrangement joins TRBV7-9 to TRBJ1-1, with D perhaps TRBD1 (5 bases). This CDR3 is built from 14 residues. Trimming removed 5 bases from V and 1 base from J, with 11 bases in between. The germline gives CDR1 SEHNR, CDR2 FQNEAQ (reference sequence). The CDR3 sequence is CASSAGQTNTEAFF. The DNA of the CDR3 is TGTGCCAGCAGCGCAGGACAAACGAACACTGAAGCTTTCTTT.

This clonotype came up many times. The CDR3 nucleotides are TGTGCCAGCAGTCAAGGCTTTAGCGGGAGCCTCAAAGGCCATGAGCAGTTCTTC. Its protein is CASSQGFSGSLKGHEQFF. The chain employs TRBV2 and TRBJ2-1, with 9 bases aligning to TRBD2. V lost 5 bases and J lost 8; bases outside the gene matches: 19. The CDR3 length is 18 residues. Per germline, CDR1 SNHLY and CDR2 FYNNEI. The entire variable domain, with the rest obtained from reference TRBV2 and TRBJ2-1, is as follows: EPEVTQTPSHQVTQMGQEVILRCVPISNHLYFYWYRQILGQKVEFLVSFYNNEISEKSEIFDDQFSVERPDGSNFTLKIRSTKLEDSAMYFCASSQGFSGSLKGHEQFFGPGTRLTVL.

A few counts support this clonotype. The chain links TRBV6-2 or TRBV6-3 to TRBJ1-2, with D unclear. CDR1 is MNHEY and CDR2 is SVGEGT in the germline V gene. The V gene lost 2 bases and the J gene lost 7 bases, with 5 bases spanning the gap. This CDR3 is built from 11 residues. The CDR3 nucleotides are TGTGCCAGCAGTTACAAGGCTGGCTACACCTTC. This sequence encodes CASSYKAGYTF.

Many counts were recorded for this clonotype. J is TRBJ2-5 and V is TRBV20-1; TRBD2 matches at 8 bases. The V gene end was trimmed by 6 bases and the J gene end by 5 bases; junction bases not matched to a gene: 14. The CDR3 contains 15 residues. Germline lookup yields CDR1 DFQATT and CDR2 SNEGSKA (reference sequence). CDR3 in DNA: TGCAGTGCCTCCATTTTAGCGGGAATTGGGGAGACCCAGTACTTC. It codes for CSASILAGIGETQYF.

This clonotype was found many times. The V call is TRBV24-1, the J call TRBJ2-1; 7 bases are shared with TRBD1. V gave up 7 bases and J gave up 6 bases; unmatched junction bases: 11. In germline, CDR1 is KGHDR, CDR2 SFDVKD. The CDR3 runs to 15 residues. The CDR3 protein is CATSPRDSQRNEQFF. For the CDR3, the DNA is TGTGCCACCAGCCCCCGGGACAGTCAACGCAATGAGCAGTTCTTC.

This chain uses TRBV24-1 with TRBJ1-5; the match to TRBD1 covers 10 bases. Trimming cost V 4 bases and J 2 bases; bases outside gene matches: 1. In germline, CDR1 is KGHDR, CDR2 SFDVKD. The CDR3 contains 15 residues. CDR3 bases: TGTGCCACCAGTGACGGGACAGGGGGCAATCAGCCCCAGCATTTT. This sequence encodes CATSDGTGGNQPQHF.

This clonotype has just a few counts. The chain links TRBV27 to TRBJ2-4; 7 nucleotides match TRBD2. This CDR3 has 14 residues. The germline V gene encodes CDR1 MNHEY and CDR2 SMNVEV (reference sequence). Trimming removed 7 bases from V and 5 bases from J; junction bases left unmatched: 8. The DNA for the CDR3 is TGTGCCAGCATGAGGCGGGGGTCACAAAACATTCAGTACTTC. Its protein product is CASMRRGSQNIQYF.

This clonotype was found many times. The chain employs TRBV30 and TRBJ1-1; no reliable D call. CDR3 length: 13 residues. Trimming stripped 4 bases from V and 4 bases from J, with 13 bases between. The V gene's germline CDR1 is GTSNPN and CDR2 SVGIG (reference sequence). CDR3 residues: CAWNPSRLTEAFF. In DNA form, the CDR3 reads TGTGCCTGGAATCCCAGCAGGCTCACTGAAGCTTTCTTT.

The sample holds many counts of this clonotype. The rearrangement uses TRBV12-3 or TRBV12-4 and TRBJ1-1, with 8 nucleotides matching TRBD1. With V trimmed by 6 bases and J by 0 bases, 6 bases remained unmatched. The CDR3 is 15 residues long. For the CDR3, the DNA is TGTGCCAGCAGGAACAGACAGGGGATGAACACTGAAGCTTTCTTT. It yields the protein CASRNRQGMNTEAFF.

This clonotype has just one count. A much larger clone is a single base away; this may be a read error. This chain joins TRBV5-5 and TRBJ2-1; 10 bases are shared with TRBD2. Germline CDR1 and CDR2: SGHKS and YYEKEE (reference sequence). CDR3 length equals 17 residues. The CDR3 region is CASSLRAGGLTYNEQSF. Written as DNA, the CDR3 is TGTGCCAGCAGCTTGAGAGCGGGAGGGCTCACCTACAATGAGCAGTCCTTC.

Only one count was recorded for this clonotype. This CDR3 reads CASSYTGGNQPQHF. As DNA, the CDR3 is TGTGCCAGCAGTTACACAGGGGGGAATCAGCCCCAGCATTTT. The V call is TRBV6-5, the J call TRBJ1-5; TRBD1 matches at 8 bases. The CDR3 consists of 14 residues. Germline V CDR1 and CDR2: MNHEY, SVGAGI. The trim removed 2 bases at V and 4 bases at J, leaving 1 base unmatched.

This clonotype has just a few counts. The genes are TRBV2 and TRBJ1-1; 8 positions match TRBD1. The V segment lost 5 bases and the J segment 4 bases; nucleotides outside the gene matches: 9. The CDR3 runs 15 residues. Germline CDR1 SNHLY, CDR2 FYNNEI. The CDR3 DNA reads TGTGCCAGCAGTTCAAACTCAGGGGGCCGCACTGAAGCTTTCTTT. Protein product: CASSSNSGGRTEAFF. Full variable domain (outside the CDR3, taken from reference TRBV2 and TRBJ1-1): EPEVTQTPSHQVTQMGQEVILRCVPISNHLYFYWYRQILGQKVEFLVSFYNNEISEKSEIFDDQFSVERPDGSNFTLKIRSTKLEDSAMYFCASSSNSGGRTEAFFGQGTRLTVV.